A selection of T cell receptor beta chains follows, all from one sample in a study of blood T cell repertoires in COVID-19. Sequencing was performed with immunoSEQ multiplex PCR; in TCRdb, only in-frame clones are kept and a portion is missing. The sample holds about 260,000 clones, approximately 87% seen once. Material for sequencing was peripheral blood. The receptors here all came from a woman between 40 and 55 years old who had recovered from COVID-19. The conserved cysteine and the conserved F or W are not part of the CDR3 here. Fields, in order: J gene, V gene, clone size, CDR3 protein. Only part of the rows carry a size: once, few, many, or a class if the clone is expanded.

J gene: TRBJ1-2
V gene: TRBV27
clone size: -
CDR3 protein: ASSSLDRARYGYT

J gene: TRBJ2-1
V gene: TRBV4-2
clone size: -
CDR3 protein: ASSQGVGGAYNEQF

J gene: TRBJ2-5
V gene: TRBV6-2/TRBV6-3
clone size: -
CDR3 protein: ASSYSIQETQY

J gene: TRBJ2-3
V gene: TRBV9
clone size: -
CDR3 protein: ASARGLAGGRTDTQY

J gene: TRBJ2-3
V gene: TRBV2
clone size: -
CDR3 protein: ASSWLERGGQGRDTQY

J gene: TRBJ1-1
V gene: TRBV27
clone size: -
CDR3 protein: ASSFGTDADTEAF

J gene: TRBJ2-7
V gene: TRBV5-1
clone size: once
CDR3 protein: ASSLEASAFLEQY

J gene: TRBJ2-7
V gene: TRBV5-1
clone size: -
CDR3 protein: ASRIGTGNEQY

J gene: TRBJ2-7
V gene: TRBV11-2
clone size: -
CDR3 protein: ASSFPGPEQY

J gene: TRBJ2-7
V gene: TRBV6-5
clone size: -
CDR3 protein: ASSTRIGAYEQY